This T cell receptor beta chain was documented in a study of control samples from healthy donors and cancer patients. Sequencing was performed with immunoSEQ multiplex PCR; in TCRdb, only in-frame clones are kept and a portion is missing. The sample records fewer than 130,000 clones, 70% to 90% being singletons. Germline loops: CDR1 SGHVS, CDR2 FQNEAQ. V gave up 1 base and J gave up 3 bases, with 10 bases separating them. The CDR3 is made up of 14 amino acids. The receptor comes from a woman aged 55-70 years with lung cancer. The V call is TRBV7-8, the J call TRBJ2-7; weak D call: TRBD1 (5 bases). The source material was PBMCs. DNA of the CDR3: TGTGCCAGCAGCTTAGAGGGGTCTTTCTACGAGCAGTACTTC. The encoded protein is CASSLEGSFYEQYF. Drawing the rest from reference TRBV7-8 and TRBJ2-7, the complete variable domain is GAGVSQSPRYKVAKRGQDVALRCDPISGHVSLFWYQQALGQGPEFLTYFQNEAQLDKSGLPSDRFFAERPEGSVSTLKIQRTQQEDSAVYLCASSLEGSFYEQYFGPGTRLTVT.